The clone carrying this TCR beta chain has only one observation. Time point described: blood 2 weeks post-SBRT. The treatment was: 15 Gy SBRT to primary tumor, nephrectomy 4 weeks later. The entry originates in a study of radiation and T cells in renal cell carcinoma. Measured with immunoSEQ multiplex PCR; TCRdb has only the in-frame clones, and not every one. The sample has approximately 120,000 clones; approximately 85% are singletons. The sequence came from a man in his forties or fifties with renal cell carcinoma. The specimen comprised blood, sampled from a patient whose treatment included radiotherapy and nephrectomy.

CDR3 protein: CASSIGVNEQYF. For the CDR3, the DNA is TGTGCCAGTAGTATAGGAGTAAACGAGCAGTACTTC. The V call is TRBV19, the J call TRBJ2-7, with no clear D. The V gene lost 1 base and the J gene lost 5 bases, with 6 bases spanning the gap. The CDR3 spans 12 residues. Germline CDR1 LNHDA, CDR2 SQIVND (reference sequence). Together with reference TRBV19 and TRBJ2-7, the CDR3 gives the full variable domain: DGGITQSPKYLFRKEGQNVTLSCEQNLNHDAMYWYRQDPGQGLRLIYYSQIVNDFQKGDIAEGYSVSREKKESFPLTVTSAQKNPTAFYLCASSIGVNEQYFGPGTRLTVT.